The TCR beta chain described here comes from a study of PD-L1 blockade in urothelial cancer. Overall study: Patients initiated atezolizumab in the mid-2010s at 1,200 mg intravenously every 3 weeks.

This CDR3 region has 15 residues. Germline V gene lookup returns CDR1 SGHAT and CDR2 FQNNGV. Trimming took 1 base from V and 9 from J; bases not matched to a gene: 7. Regarding the study as a whole: Stronger expansion of tumor-associated clones in blood at 3 weeks distinguished durable-benefit patients. Pretreatment TCR clonality in blood, when below the median, was predictive of better survival.

The number of samples from each patient was between 1 and 8, taken pretreatment and on-treatment. Sequenced by immunoSEQ multiplex PCR; TCRdb stores in-frame clones only, minus some. The sample includes more than 45,000 clones, about 72% of them seen just once. Comment on this clone: Its cognate antigen is unknown.

The origin of this receptor is a man in his 70s with urothelial cancer. The source was PBMCs, collected around atezolizumab (anti-PD-L1) treatment. This chain links TRBV11-2 with TRBJ2-1; TRBD2 matches at 9 bases. CDR3 bases: TGTGCCAGCAGCTTAGCGGGCGGGGGGGCAAGTGAGCAGTTCTTC. This gives the protein CASSLAGGGASEQFF.